This T cell receptor (beta chain) was sequenced for a study of vaccination and CD4 T cells after COVID-19. An Oncomine TCR Beta short-read assay was used to sequence the DNA from cultured CD4+ T cells. A single record per CDR3 protein comes from TCRdb applying MiXCR to the PCR reads. The table records around 5,900 distinct CDR3 sequences, roughly 50% of them present only once. The study's findings and limits: Spike mono-reactivity applied to 304 of 307 vaccine-specific clones detected in convalescent patients. Reactive clone data from convalescent patients indicated a median of about 88% appearing only post-vaccination.

Germline V CDR1 and CDR2: SGHAT, FQNNGV. J gave up 0 bases and V 5 bases, and 4 bases lay outside the gene matches. The length of the CDR3 is 15 residues. Treatment in this sample: approximately nine-day PBMC culture with coronavirus spike peptide pools or control peptides (ViraFEST assay). Positive PCR tests came between March and December 2020, ahead of the US Alpha, Beta and Delta variants. A word on this clonotype: Its matching antigen is unknown.

The sequence was obtained from a human donor who had recovered from COVID-19. Sequenced sample: CD4+ T cells from blood, cultured in vitro. The genes are TRBV11-2 and TRBJ2-3; 8 bases map to TRBD2. CDR3: CASSPWTSSTDTQYF. In nucleotides, the CDR3 is TGTGCCAGCAGCCCCTGGACTAGCAGCACAGATACGCAGTATTTT.